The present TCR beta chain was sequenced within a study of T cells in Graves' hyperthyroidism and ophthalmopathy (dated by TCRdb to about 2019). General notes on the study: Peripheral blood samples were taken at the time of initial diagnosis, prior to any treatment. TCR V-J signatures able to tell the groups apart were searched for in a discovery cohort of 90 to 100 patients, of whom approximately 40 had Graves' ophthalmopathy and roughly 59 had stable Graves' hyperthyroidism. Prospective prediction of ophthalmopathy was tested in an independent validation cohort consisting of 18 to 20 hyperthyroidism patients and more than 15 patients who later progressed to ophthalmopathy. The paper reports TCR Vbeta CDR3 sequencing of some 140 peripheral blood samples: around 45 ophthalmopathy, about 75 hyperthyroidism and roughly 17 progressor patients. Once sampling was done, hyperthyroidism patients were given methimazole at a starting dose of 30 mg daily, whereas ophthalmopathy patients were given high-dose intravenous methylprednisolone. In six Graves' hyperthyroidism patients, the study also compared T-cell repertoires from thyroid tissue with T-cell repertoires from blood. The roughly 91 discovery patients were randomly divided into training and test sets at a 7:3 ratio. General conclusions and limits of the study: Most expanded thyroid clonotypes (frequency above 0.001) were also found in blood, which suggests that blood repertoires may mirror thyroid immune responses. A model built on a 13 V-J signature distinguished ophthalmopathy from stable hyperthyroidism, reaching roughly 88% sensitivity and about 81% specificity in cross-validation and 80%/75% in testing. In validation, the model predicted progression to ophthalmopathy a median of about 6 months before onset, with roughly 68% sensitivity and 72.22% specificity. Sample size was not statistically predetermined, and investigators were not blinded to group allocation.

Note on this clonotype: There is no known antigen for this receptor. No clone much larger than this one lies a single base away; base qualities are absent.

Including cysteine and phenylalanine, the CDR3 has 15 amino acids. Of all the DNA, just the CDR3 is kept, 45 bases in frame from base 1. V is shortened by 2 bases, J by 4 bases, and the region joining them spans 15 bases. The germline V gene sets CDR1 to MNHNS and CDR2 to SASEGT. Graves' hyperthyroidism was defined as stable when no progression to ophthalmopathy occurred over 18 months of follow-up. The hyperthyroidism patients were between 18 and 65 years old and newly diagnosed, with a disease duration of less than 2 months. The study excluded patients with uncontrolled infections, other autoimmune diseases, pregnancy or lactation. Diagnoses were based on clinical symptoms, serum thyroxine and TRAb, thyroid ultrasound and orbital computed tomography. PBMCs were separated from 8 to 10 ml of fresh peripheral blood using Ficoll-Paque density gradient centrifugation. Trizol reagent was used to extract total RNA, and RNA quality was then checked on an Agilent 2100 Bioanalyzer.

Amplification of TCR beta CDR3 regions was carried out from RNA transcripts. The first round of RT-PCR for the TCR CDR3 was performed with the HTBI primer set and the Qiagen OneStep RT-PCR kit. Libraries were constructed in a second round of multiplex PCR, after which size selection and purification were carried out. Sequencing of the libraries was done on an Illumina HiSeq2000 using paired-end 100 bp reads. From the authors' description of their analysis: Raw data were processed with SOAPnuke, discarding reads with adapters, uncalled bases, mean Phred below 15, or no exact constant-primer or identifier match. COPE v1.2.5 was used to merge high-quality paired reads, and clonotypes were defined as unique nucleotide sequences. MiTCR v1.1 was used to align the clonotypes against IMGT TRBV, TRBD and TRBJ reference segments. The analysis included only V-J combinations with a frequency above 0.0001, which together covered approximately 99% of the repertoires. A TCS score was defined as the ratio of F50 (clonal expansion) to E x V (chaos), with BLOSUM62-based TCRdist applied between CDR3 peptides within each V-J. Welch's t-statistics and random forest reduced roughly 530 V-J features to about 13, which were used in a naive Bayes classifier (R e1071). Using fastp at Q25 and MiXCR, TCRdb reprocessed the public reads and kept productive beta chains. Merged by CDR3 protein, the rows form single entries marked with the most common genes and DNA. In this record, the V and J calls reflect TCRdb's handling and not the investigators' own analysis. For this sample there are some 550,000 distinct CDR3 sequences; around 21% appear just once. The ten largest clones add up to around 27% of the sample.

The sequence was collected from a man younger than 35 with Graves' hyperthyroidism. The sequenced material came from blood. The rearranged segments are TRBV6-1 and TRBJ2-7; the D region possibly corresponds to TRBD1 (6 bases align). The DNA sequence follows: TGTGCCAGCAGTGAATCAACAGGGCGAGGGTACGAGCAGTACTTC. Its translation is CASSESTGRGYEQYF.